This T cell receptor (beta chain) comes out of a study of blood T cell repertoires in COVID-19. This clone was counted between two and nine times. The assay was immunoSEQ multiplex PCR, and TCRdb's table has in-frame clones only and misses some. This sample has 200,000 to 300,000 clones, with around 87% found just once. V shed 5 bases, J shed 4 bases, and the junction held 3 bases outside the gene matches. The CDR3 contains 14 residues. Germline V gene data show CDR1 as LNHDA and CDR2 as SQIVND (reference sequence). Sequenced input: peripheral blood. This chain joins TRBV19 and TRBJ1-5; 9 nucleotides agree with TRBD1. The receptor comes from a woman aged 45-59 years with acute or convalescent COVID-19. The chain's CDR3 is CASSLDRGNQPQHF. CDR3 DNA sequence: TGTGCCAGTAGTTTGGACAGGGGAAATCAGCCCCAGCATTTT.